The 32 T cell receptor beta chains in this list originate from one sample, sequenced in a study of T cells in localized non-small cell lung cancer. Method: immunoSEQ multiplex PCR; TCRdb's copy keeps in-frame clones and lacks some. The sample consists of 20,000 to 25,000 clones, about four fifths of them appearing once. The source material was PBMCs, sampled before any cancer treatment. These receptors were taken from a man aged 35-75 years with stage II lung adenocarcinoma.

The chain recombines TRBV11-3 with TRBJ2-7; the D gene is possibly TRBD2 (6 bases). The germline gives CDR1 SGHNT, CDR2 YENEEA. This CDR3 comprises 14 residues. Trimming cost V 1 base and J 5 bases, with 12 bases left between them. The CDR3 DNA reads TGTGCCAGCAGCTTAGGAGCTAGCGAAAACGAGCAGTACTTC. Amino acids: CASSLGASENEQYF.

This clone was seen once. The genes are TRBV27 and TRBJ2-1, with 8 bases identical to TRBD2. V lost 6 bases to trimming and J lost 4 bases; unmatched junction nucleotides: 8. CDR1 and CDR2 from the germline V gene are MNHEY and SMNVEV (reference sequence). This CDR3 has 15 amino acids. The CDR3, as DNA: TGTGCCAGCAGCTCGTACGGGGGGGCGTACAATGAGCAGTTCTTC. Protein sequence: CASSSYGGAYNEQFF.

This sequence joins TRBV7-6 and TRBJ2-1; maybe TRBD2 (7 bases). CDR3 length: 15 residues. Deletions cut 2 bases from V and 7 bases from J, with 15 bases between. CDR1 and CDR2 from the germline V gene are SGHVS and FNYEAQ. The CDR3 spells CASSLMSGGRNEQFF. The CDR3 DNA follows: TGTGCCAGCAGCTTAATGTCGGGGGGCAGGAATGAGCAGTTCTTC. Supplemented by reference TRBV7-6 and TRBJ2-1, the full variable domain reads GAGVSQSPRYKVTKRGQDVALRCDPISGHVSLYWYRQALGQGPEFLTYFNYEAQQDKSGLPNDRFSAERPEGSISTLTIQRTEQRDSAMYRCASSLMSGGRNEQFFGPGTRLTVL.

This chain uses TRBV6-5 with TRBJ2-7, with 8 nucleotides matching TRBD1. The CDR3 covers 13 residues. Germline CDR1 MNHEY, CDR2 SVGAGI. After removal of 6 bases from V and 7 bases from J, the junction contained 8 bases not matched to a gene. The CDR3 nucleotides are TGTGCCAGCAGCGACAGGGGTAATTTGGAGCAGTACTTC. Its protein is CASSDRGNLEQYF.

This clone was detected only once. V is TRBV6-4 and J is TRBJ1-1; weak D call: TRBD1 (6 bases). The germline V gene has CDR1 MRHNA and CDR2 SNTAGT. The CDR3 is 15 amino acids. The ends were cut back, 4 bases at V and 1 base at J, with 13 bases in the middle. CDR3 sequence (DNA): TGTGCCAGCAGTGCAGGGGACGGGAGGAACACTGAAGCTTTCTTT. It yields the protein CASSAGDGRNTEAFF.

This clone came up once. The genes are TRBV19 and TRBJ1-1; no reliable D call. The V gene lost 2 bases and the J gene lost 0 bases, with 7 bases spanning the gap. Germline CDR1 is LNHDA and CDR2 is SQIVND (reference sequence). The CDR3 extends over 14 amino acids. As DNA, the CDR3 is TGTGCCAGTAGTATACCCAACATGAACACTGAAGCTTTCTTT. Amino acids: CASSIPNMNTEAFF.

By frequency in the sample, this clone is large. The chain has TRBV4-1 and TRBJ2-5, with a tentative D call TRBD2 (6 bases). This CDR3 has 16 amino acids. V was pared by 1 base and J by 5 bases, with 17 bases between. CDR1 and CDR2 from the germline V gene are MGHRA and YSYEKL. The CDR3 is CASSQAHGGIPETQYF. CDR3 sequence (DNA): TGCGCCAGCAGCCAAGCCCATGGGGGGATTCCGGAGACCCAGTACTTC.

The CDR3 reads CASSQGQGVPYGYTF. The CDR3 DNA sequence: TGCGCCAGCAGCCAAGGACAGGGGGTACCATATGGCTACACCTTC. The chain is built from TRBV4-1 and TRBJ1-2, with 9 bases lining up with TRBD1. This CDR3 region has 15 residues. Germline V CDR1 and CDR2: MGHRA, YSYEKL. V was clipped by 1 base and J by 5 bases; unmatched bases: 5.

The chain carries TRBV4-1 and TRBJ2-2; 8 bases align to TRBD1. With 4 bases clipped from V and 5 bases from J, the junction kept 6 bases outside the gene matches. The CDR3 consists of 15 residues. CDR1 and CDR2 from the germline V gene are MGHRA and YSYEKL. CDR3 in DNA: TGCGCCAGCAGCCTTTGGACAGGGACGACCGGGGAGCTGTTTTTT. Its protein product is CASSLWTGTTGELFF.

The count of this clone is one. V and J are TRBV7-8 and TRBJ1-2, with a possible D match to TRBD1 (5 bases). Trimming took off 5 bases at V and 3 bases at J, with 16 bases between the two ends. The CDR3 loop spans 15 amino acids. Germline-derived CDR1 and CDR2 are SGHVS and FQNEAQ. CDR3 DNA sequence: TGTGCCAGCAGCCGGCAACCCAGGGCAGACTATGGCTACACCTTC. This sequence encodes CASSRQPRADYGYTF.

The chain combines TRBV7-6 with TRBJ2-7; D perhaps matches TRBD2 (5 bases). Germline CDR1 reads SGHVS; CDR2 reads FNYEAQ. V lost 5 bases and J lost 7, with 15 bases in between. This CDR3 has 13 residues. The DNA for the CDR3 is TGTGCCAGCAGCCTTTCAACATCGGGGGAGCAGTACTTC. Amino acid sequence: CASSLSTSGEQYF.

The CDR3 DNA sequence: TGTGCCAGCAGTTTCTTGCCTCCAACTAATGAAAAACTGTTTTTT. Translating gives CASSFLPPTNEKLFF. The chain couples TRBV27 to TRBJ1-4; D is unresolved. The CDR3 covers 15 residues. V was clipped by 3 bases and J by 0 bases, with 8 bases between them. Germline CDR1 and CDR2: MNHEY and SMNVEV (reference sequence).

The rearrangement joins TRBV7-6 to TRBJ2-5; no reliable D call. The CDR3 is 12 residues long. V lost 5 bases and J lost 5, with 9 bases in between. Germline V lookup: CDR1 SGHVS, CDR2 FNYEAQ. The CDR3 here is CASSPPRETQYF. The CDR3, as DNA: TGTGCCAGCAGCCCGCCGCGGGAGACCCAGTACTTC.

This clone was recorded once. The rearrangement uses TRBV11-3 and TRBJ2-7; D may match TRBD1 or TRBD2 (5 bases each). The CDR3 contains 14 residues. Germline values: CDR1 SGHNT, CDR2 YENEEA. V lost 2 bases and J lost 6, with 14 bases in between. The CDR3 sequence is CASSLRVGAGEQYF. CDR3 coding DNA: TGTGCCAGCAGCTTAAGAGTAGGGGCGGGCGAGCAGTACTTC.

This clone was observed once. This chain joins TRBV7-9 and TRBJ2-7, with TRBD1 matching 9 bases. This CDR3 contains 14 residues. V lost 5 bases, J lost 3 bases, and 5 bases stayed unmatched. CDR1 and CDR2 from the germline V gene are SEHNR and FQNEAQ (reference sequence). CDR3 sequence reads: CASSPGTGIYEQYF. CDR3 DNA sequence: TGTGCCAGCAGCCCCGGGACAGGGATCTACGAGCAGTACTTC. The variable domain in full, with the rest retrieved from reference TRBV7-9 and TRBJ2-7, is DTGVSQNPRHKITKRGQNVTFRCDPISEHNRLYWYRQTLGQGPEFLTYFQNEAQLEKSRLLSDRFSAERPKGSFSTLEIQRTEQGDSAMYLCASSPGTGIYEQYFGPGTRLTVT.

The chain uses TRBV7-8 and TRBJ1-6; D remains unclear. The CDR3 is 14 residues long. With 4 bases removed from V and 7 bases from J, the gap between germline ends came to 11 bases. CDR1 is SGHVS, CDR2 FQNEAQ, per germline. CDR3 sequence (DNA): TGTGCCAGCAGCTCCTCAGAGTTCAATTCACCCCTCCACTTT. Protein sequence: CASSSSEFNSPLHF.

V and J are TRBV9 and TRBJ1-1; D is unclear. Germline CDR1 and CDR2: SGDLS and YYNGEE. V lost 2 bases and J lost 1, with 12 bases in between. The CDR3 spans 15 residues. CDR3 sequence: CASSVLGTSNTEAFF. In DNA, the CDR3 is TGTGCCAGCAGCGTGTTGGGCACTTCGAACACTGAAGCTTTCTTT.

The CDR3 DNA reads TGTGCCAGTAGTATGAGCAGCAACTCTGGAAACACCATATATTTT. Translating gives CASSMSSNSGNTIYF. The rearrangement joins TRBV19 to TRBJ1-3, with D hard to call. Germline CDR1 LNHDA, CDR2 SQIVND (reference sequence). The length of the CDR3 is 15 residues. V was clipped by 3 bases and J by 0 bases, with 9 bases between them.

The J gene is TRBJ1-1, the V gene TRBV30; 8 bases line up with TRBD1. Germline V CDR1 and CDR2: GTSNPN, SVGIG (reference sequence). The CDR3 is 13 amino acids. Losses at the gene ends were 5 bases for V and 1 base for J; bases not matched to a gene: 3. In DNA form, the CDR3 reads TGTGCCTGGGGGGGACAGGCGAACACTGAAGCTTTCTTT. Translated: CAWGGQANTEAFF.

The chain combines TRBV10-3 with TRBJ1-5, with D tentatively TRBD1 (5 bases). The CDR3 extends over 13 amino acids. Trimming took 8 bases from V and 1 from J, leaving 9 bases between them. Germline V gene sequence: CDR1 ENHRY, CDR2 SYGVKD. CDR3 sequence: CAIRRGSNQPQHF. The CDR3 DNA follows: TGTGCCATCCGTAGGGGAAGCAATCAGCCCCAGCATTTT.

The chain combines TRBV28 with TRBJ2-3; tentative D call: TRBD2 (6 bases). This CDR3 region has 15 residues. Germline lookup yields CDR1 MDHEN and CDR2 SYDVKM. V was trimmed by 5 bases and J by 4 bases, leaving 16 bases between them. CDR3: CASSRSAGGADTQYF. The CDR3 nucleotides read TGTGCCAGCAGTCGGAGCGCCGGCGGGGCAGATACGCAGTATTTT.

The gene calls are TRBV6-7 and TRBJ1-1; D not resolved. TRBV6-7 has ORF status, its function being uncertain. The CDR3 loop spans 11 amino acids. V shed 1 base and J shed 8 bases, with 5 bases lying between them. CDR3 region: CASSYFQEAFF. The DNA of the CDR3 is TGTGCCAGCAGTTACTTTCAAGAAGCTTTCTTT.

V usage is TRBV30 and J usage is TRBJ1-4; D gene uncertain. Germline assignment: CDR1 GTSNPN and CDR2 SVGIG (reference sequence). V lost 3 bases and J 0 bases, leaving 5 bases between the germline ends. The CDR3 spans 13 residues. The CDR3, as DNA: TGTGCCTGGAGAGATTCAACTAATGAAAAACTGTTTTTT. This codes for CAWRDSTNEKLFF. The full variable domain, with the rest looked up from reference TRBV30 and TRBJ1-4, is SQTIHQWPATLVQPVGSPLSLECTVEGTSNPNLYWYRQAAGRGLQLLFYSVGIGQISSEVPQNLSASRPQDRQFILSSKKLLLSDSGFYLCAWRDSTNEKLFFGSGTQLSVL.

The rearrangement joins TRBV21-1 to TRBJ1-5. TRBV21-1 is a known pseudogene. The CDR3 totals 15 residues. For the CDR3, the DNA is TGTGCCAGCAGCTTTTGGGACCGAGGCAATCAGCCCCAGCATTTT. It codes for CASSFWDRGNQPQHF.

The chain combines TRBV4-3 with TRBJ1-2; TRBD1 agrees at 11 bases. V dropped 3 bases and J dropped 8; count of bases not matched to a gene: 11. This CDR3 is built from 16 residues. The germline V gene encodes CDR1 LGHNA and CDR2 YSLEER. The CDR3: CASSQIIGTGGQGYTF. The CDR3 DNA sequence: TGCGCCAGCAGCCAGATAATAGGGACAGGGGGTCAAGGCTACACCTTC.

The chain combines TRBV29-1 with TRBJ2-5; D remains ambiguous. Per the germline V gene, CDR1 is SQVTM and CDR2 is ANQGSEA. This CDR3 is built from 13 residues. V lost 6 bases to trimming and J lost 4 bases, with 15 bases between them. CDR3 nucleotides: TGCAGCGTGGCCGGACGGGTCTCAGAGACCCAGTACTTC. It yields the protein CSVAGRVSETQYF.

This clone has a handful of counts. The CDR3 reads CAWTQVSRSTEAFF. The CDR3 DNA is TGTGCCTGGACCCAGGTGTCTAGATCCACTGAAGCTTTCTTT. J is TRBJ1-1 and V is TRBV30; no clear D gene. Germline V gives CDR1 GTSNPN, CDR2 SVGIG (reference sequence). The length of the CDR3 is 14 residues. The V end was cut by 4 bases, the J end by 4 bases, with 16 bases between.

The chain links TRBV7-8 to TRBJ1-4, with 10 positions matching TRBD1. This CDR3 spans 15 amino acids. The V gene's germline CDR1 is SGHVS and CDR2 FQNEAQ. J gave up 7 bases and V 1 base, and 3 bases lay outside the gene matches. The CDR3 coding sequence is TGTGCCAGCAGCTTAGATGGGACAGGGGTTGAAAAACTGTTTTTT. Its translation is CASSLDGTGVEKLFF. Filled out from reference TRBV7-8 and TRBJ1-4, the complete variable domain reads GAGVSQSPRYKVAKRGQDVALRCDPISGHVSLFWYQQALGQGPEFLTYFQNEAQLDKSGLPSDRFFAERPEGSVSTLKIQRTQQEDSAVYLCASSLDGTGVEKLFFGSGTQLSVL.

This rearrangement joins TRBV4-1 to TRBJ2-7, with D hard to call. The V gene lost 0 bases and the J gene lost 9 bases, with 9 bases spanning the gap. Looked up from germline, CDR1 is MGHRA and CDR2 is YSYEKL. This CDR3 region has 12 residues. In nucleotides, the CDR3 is TGCGCCAGCAGCCAAGATCCTGGTTGGCAGTACTTC. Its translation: CASSQDPGWQYF.

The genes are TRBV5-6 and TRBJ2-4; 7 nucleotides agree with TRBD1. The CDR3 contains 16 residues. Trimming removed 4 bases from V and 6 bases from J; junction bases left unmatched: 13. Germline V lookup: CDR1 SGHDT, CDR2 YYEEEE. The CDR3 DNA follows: TGTGCCAGCAGCCAGTGGCGACAGGGTTTAGGAAACATTCAGTACTTC. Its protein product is CASSQWRQGLGNIQYF.

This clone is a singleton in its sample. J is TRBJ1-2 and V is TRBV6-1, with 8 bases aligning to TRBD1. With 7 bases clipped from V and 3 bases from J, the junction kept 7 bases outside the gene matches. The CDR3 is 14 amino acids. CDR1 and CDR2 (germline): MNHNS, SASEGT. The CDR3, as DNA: TGTGCCAGCACCAAAGGGGGACAGGACTATGGCTACACCTTC. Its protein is CASTKGGQDYGYTF.

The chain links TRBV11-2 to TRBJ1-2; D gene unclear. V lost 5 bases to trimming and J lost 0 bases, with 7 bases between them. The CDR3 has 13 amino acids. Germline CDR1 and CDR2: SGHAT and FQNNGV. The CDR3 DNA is TGTGCCAGCAGCCCCCGATCTAACTATGGCTACACCTTC. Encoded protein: CASSPRSNYGYTF.